This TCR beta chain was profiled in a study of cytomegalovirus exposure and HLA in healthy donors. Germline CDR1 reads SGHDT; CDR2 reads YYEEEE. The length of the CDR3 is 12 residues. Losses at the gene ends were 7 bases for V and 6 bases for J; bases not matched to a gene: 4. Some clones are missing from TCRdb's copy, which holds only in-frame ones; the method was immunoSEQ multiplex PCR. The data hold about 160,000 clones, with nearly 90% observed a single time. The sample was PBMCs. The sequence was obtained from a woman under 30 in good health and CMV-seropositive. The rearrangement joins TRBV5-6 to TRBJ1-1; 9 bases match TRBD1. The CDR3 DNA is TGTGCCAGCGCGACAGGGGGATCTGAAGCTTTCTTT. Translating gives CASATGGSEAFF.